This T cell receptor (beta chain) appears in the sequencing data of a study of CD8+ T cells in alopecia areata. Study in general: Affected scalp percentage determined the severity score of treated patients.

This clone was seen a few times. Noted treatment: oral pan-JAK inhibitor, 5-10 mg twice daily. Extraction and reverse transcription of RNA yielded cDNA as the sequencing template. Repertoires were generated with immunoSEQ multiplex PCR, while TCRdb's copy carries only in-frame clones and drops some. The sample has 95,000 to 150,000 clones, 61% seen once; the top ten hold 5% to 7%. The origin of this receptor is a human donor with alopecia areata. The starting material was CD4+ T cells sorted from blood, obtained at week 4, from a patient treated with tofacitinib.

The CDR3 nucleotides are TGCGCCAGCAGCTTGGGGGACGACTCCTACGAGCAGTACTTC. As protein: CASSLGDDSYEQYF. V is TRBV5-1 and J is TRBJ2-7; D is tentatively TRBD1 or TRBD2 (5 bases each). The germline V and J ends were trimmed by 0 bases and 0 bases, with 7 bases remaining between them. CDR3 length equals 14 residues. Germline V gene data show CDR1 as SGHRS and CDR2 as YFSETQ.